This paragraph reports one T cell receptor beta chain. This entry comes from a study of blood T cells in healthy people across ages. A J-beta primer mix and a sample-barcoded 5' primer were used in a second PCR of roughly 6 to 12 cycles. Each cDNA molecule was tagged by a template-switch adaptor with 12 random nucleotides. From the 5' RACE reads, TCRdb called clonotypes with MiXCR, one entry per CDR3 protein. Among 600,000 to 800,000 distinct CDR3 sequences listed, more than 45% were seen once. The sequence came from a woman older than 75 in good health. The source material was blood.

CDR3 sequence: CASSQVLVGRTEAFF. For the CDR3, the DNA is TGTGCCAGCAGCCAAGTTCTCGTAGGAAGGACTGAAGCTTTCTTT. J is TRBJ1-1 and V is TRBV3-1; D call uncertain. Between the trimmed V and J ends, which lost 1 base and 5 bases, there was a span of 14 bases. Germline loops: CDR1 LGHDT, CDR2 YNNKEL (reference sequence). The CDR3 covers 15 residues.